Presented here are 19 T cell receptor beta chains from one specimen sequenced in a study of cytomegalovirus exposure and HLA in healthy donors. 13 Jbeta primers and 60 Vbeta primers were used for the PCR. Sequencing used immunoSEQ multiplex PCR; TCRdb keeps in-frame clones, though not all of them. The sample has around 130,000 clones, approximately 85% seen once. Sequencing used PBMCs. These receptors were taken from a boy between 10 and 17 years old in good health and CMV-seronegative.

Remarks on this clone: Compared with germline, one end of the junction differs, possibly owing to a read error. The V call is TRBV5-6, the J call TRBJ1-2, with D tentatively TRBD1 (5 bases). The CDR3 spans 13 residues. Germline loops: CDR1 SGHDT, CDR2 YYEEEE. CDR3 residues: CASSGAAGYGYPF. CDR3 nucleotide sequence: TGTGCCAGCAGCGGGGCAGCCGGCTATGGCTACCCCTTC.

The CDR3 nucleotides read TGTGCCAGCATCAGGACAGGGTCATACAATGAGCAGTTCTTC. This gives the protein CASIRTGSYNEQFF. The chain joins TRBV6-1 to TRBJ2-1, with TRBD1 matching 8 bases. J gave up 4 bases and V 7 bases, and 6 bases lay outside the gene matches. There are 14 residues in the CDR3. CDR1 MNHNS and CDR2 SASEGT come from the germline V gene.

In DNA form, the CDR3 reads TGTGCCATCAGTGGGACGACAGACCCCTATGGCTACACCTTC. Translating gives CAISGTTDPYGYTF. The V gene is TRBV10-3, the J gene TRBJ1-2; a possible D gene is TRBD1 (5 bases). Deletions cut 4 bases from V and 4 bases from J, with 13 bases between. The CDR3 has 14 residues. Germline V gene sequence: CDR1 ENHRY, CDR2 SYGVKD.

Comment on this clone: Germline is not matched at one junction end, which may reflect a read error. CDR3 nucleotides: TGCGCCAGCAGTTTGGGCGGAGCTTACAATGAGCAGTTCTTC. Protein: CASSLGGAYNEQFF. The chain employs TRBV5-1 and TRBJ2-1; D ambiguous. Germline V gives CDR1 SGHRS, CDR2 YFSETQ. CDR3 length: 14 amino acids. Combining the CDR3 with reference TRBV5-1 and TRBJ2-1 gives the whole variable domain KAGVTQTPRYLIKTRGQQVTLSCSPISGHRSVSWYQQTPGQGLQFLFEYFSETQRNKGNFPGRFSGRQFSNSRSEMNVSTLELGDSALYLCASSLGGAYNEQFFGPGTRLTVL.

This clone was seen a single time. The CDR3 loop is CASSLERGAFFYNEQFF. The DNA of the CDR3 is TGTGCCAGCAGCTTAGAACGGGGGGCCTTCTTTTACAATGAGCAGTTCTTC. The chain recombines TRBV7-6 with TRBJ2-1; weak D call: TRBD2 (7 bases). Per germline, CDR1 SGHVS and CDR2 FNYEAQ. Trimming left V 1 base short and J 4 bases short, with 17 bases between. The CDR3 is 17 residues long.

The DNA of the CDR3 is TGTGCCACCTCGTATAACTATGGCTACACCTTC. This translates into CATSYNYGYTF. The J gene is TRBJ1-2, the V gene TRBV6-1; no clear D gene. V was cut by 10 bases and J by 1 base, with 7 bases left in between. Germline CDR1 is MNHNS and CDR2 is SASEGT. The CDR3 spans 11 residues.

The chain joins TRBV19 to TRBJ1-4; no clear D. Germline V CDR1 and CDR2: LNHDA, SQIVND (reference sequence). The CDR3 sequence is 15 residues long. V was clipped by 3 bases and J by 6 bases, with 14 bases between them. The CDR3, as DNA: TGTGCCAGTAGTATTGGCGGCGAGGCCTATGAAAAACTGTTTTTT. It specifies CASSIGGEAYEKLFF.

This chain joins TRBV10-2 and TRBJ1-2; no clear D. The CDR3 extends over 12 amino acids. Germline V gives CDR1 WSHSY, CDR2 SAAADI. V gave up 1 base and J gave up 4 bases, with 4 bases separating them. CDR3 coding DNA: TGCGCCAGCAGTGAGTTAGTCTATGGCTACACCTTC. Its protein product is CASSELVYGYTF.

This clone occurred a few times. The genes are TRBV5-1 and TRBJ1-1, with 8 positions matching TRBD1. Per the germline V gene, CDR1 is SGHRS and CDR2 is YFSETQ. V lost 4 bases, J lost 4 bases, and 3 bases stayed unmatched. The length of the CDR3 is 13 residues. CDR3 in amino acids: CASSPGQGTEAFF. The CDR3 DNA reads TGCGCCAGCAGCCCAGGACAGGGCACTGAAGCTTTCTTT.

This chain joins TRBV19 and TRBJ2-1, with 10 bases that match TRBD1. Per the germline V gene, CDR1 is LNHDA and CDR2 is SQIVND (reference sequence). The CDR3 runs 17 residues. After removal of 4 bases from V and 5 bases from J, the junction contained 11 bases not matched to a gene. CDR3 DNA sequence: TGTGCCAGTAGTAAAGGCGGACAGGGGGAGAGGAACAATGAGCAGTTCTTC. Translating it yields CASSKGGQGERNNEQFF. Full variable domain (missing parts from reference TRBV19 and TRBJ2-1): DGGITQSPKYLFRKEGQNVTLSCEQNLNHDAMYWYRQDPGQGLRLIYYSQIVNDFQKGDIAEGYSVSREKKESFPLTVTSAQKNPTAFYLCASSKGGQGERNNEQFFGPGTRLTVL.

CDR3 residues: CASSEAGQGARNGYTF. CDR3 sequence (DNA): TGTGCCAGCAGTGAAGCGGGACAGGGGGCGCGAAATGGCTACACCTTC. This chain connects TRBV25-1 to TRBJ1-2; 12 bases align to TRBD1. V shed 2 bases and J 6 bases; nucleotides not matched to a gene: 7. Looked up from germline, CDR1 is MGHDK and CDR2 is SYGVNS. The CDR3 has 16 residues.

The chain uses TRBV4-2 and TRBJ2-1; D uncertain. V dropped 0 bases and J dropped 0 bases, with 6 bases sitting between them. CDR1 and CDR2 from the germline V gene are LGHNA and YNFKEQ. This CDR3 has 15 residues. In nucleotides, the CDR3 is TGTGCCAGCAGCCAAGAAACGAGCTCCTACAATGAGCAGTTCTTC. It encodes CASSQETSSYNEQFF.

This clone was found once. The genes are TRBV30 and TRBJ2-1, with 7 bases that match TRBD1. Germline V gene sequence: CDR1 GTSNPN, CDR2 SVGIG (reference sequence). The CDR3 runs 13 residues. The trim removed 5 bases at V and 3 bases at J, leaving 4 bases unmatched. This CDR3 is CAWGQDRYNEQFF. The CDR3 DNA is TGTGCCTGGGGACAGGACCGCTACAATGAGCAGTTCTTC.

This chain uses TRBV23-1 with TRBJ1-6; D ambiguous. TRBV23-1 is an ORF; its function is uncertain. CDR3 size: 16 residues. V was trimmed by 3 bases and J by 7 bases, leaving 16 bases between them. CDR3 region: CASSHTKNGENSPLHF. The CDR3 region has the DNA TGCGCCAGCAGTCATACAAAAAACGGGGAAAATTCACCCCTCCACTTT.

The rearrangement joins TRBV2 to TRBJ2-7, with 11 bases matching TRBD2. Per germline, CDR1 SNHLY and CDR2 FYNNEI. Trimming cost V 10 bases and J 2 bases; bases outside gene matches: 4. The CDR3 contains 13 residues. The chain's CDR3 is CATLAGGPYEQYF. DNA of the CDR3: TGTGCCACTCTAGCGGGGGGCCCCTACGAGCAGTACTTC.

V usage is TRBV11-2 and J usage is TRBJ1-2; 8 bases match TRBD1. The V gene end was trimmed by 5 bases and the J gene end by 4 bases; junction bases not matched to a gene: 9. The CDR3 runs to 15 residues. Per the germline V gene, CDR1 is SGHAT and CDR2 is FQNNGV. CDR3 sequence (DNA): TGTGCCAGCAGCATCGTACAGGGGGATGGCTATGGCTACACCTTC. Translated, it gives CASSIVQGDGYGYTF.

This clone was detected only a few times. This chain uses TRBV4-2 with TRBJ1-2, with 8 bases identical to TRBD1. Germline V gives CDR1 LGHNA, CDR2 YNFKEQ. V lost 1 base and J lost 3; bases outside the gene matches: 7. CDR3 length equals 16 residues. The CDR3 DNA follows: TGTGCCAGCAGCCAAGCTACAGGGGGTAGCGACTATGGCTACACCTTC. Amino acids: CASSQATGGSDYGYTF.

The CDR3 is CASSRQPNTEAFF. In DNA form, the CDR3 reads TGCGCCAGCAGCCGACAGCCGAACACTGAAGCTTTCTTT. The chain uses TRBV5-1 and TRBJ1-1; perhaps TRBD1 as D (5 bases). Germline CDR1 is SGHRS and CDR2 is YFSETQ. V was clipped by 4 bases and J by 1 base, with 8 bases between them. CDR3 size: 13 residues.

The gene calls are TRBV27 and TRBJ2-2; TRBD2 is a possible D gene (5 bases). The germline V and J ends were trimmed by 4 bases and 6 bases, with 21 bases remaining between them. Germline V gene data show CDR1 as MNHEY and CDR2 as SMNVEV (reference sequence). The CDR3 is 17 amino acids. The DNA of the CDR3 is TGTGCCAGCAGTTCGTTGTTGGGCGGGTTGAGGGCCGGGGAGCTGTTTTTT. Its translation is CASSSLLGGLRAGELFF.